A selection of T cell receptor beta chains follows, all from one sample in a study of T cell responses to AZD1222 COVID-19 vaccine. Using immunoSEQ multiplex PCR, the repertoire was profiled, and TCRdb retains in-frame clones only, with some absent. This table holds 180,000 or so clones, 88% found once. This material consisted of peripheral blood, taken 28 days after the second AZD1222 dose. These TCRs come from an adult who received the AZD1222 COVID-19 vaccine. Each CDR3 is given with its conserved first and last residue. D genes are given only for firm matches. Rows may omit the clone size; those that give it use once, few, many or a size class.

DNA: TGTGCCAGCAGCCAAGGACAGGGGGCGCGCACAGATACGCAGTATTTT
CDR3: CASSQGQGARTDTQYF
D: TRBD1
size: .
J: TRBJ2-3
V: TRBV4-2

DNA: TGTGCCAGCAGTTTATACCGGATGGATGAGCAGTTCTTC
CDR3: CASSLYRMDEQFF
D: .
size: .
J: TRBJ2-1
V: TRBV27

DNA: TGTGCCAGCAGTCCCGGACTCCTCTCCTACGAGCAGTACTTC
CDR3: CASSPGLLSYEQYF
D: .
size: .
J: TRBJ2-7
V: TRBV9

DNA: TGTGCCAGCAGACATGGGAAAGAGACCCAGTACTTC
CDR3: CASRHGKETQYF
D: .
size: .
J: TRBJ2-5
V: TRBV11-2

DNA: TGCGCCAGCAGCCAAGAATGGGGCTACGAGCAGTACTTC
CDR3: CASSQEWGYEQYF
D: .
size: .
J: TRBJ2-7
V: TRBV4-1

DNA: TGTGCCAGTAGTAGGACAGGGGGCATCGATGAGCAGTTCTTC
CDR3: CASSRTGGIDEQFF
D: TRBD1
size: .
J: TRBJ2-1
V: TRBV19

DNA: TGTGCCAGCAGCCCTTCGGGGACAGGGGGCTTCTATGGCTACACCTTC
CDR3: CASSPSGTGGFYGYTF
D: TRBD1
size: .
J: TRBJ1-2
V: TRBV7-3

DNA: TGTGCCACCAGTGATTTACCCCGAGCGGGTCAAGAGGATGAGCAGTTCTTC
CDR3: CATSDLPRAGQEDEQFF
D: .
size: .
J: TRBJ2-1
V: TRBV24-1

DNA: TGTGCCAGCAGCTTGCATGAAAAACTGTTTTTT
CDR3: CASSLHEKLFF
D: .
size: .
J: TRBJ1-4
V: TRBV28

DNA: TGTGCCAGCTCACCACCCTCCACCGGGGAGCTGTTTTTT
CDR3: CASSPPSTGELFF
D: .
size: .
J: TRBJ2-2
V: TRBV18

DNA: TGTGCCAGCTCACCACTCATATCGGGACAGGGGTCTGGCTACACCTTC
CDR3: CASSPLISGQGSGYTF
D: TRBD1
size: .
J: TRBJ1-2
V: TRBV18

DNA: TGTGCCAGCAGCTTAGAAGCGGGAGTGAATAATGAGCAGTTCTTC
CDR3: CASSLEAGVNNEQFF
D: TRBD2
size: .
J: TRBJ2-1
V: TRBV7-8

DNA: TGTGCCAGCAGCCCTAGGGGAGCAAGCTCCTACGAGCAGTACTTC
CDR3: CASSPRGASSYEQYF
D: .
size: .
J: TRBJ2-7
V: TRBV9

DNA: TGCGCCAGCAGCTTGGGAGGACAGCCTTACTCCTACGAGCAGTACTTC
CDR3: CASSLGGQPYSYEQYF
D: .
size: few
J: TRBJ2-7
V: TRBV5-1

DNA: TGTGCCAGCTCACCACAGGGCAAGGGCACTGAAGCTTTCTTT
CDR3: CASSPQGKGTEAFF
D: .
size: .
J: TRBJ1-1
V: TRBV18

DNA: TGTGCCAGCAGCCCACCGGGACTAGCTTACAATGAGCAGTTCTTC
CDR3: CASSPPGLAYNEQFF
D: TRBD2
size: .
J: TRBJ2-1
V: TRBV7-2

DNA: TGTGCCAACAGACTAGCGGGAGGCGTCTACAATGAGCAGTTCTTC
CDR3: CANRLAGGVYNEQFF
D: TRBD2
size: .
J: TRBJ2-1
V: TRBV6-5

DNA: TGTGCCAGTAGTATTGAAGTGGTCTCCAGCTCCTACGAGCAGTACTTC
CDR3: CASSIEVVSSSYEQYF
D: .
size: .
J: TRBJ2-7
V: TRBV19

DNA: TGTGCCAGCAGCTTGCCGGGACTGCCCAATGAGCAGTTCTTC
CDR3: CASSLPGLPNEQFF
D: .
size: .
J: TRBJ2-1
V: TRBV5-6

DNA: TGTGCCACCGGTCCCCCATCCATATGGTACGAGCAGTACTTC
CDR3: CATGPPSIWYEQYF
D: .
size: .
J: TRBJ2-7
V: TRBV27

DNA: TGTGCCGGCGGGAGGAGCTCCTATAATTCACCCCTCCACTTT
CDR3: CAGGRSSYNSPLHF
D: .
size: .
J: TRBJ1-6
V: TRBV28

DNA: TGTGCCAGCAGCTTAAGGGGAAATACGCAGTATTTT
CDR3: CASSLRGNTQYF
D: .
size: .
J: TRBJ2-3
V: TRBV11-2

DNA: TGTGCCAGCAGTACTGGACAGGTTCCCGGGGAGCTGTTTTTT
CDR3: CASSTGQVPGELFF
D: TRBD1
size: .
J: TRBJ2-2
V: TRBV6-5

DNA: TGTGCCAGCAGTTTTGGGGAGCAAGAGACCCAGTACTTC
CDR3: CASSFGEQETQYF
D: .
size: .
J: TRBJ2-5
V: TRBV12-3/TRBV12-4

DNA: TGTGCCAGCAGCCGCCAGGGGGGGGCGAACACCGGGGAGCTGTTTTTT
CDR3: CASSRQGGANTGELFF
D: .
size: .
J: TRBJ2-2
V: TRBV3-1/TRBV3-2

DNA: TGTGCCAGCAGTGAACCGGCTAGCGGTGCCTACGAGCAGTACTTC
CDR3: CASSEPASGAYEQYF
D: TRBD2
size: few
J: TRBJ2-7
V: TRBV6-1

DNA: TGTGCCAGCAGTTCAATACACAGACAGGGGGCGGGGGCCAACGTCCTGACTTTC
CDR3: CASSSIHRQGAGANVLTF
D: TRBD1
size: .
J: TRBJ2-6
V: TRBV27

DNA: TGTGCCAGTAGCCCGTCGGGACAGTCTGCAACTAATGAAAAACTGTTTTTT
CDR3: CASSPSGQSATNEKLFF
D: TRBD1
size: .
J: TRBJ1-4
V: TRBV19

DNA: TGTGCCAGCAGCTTGGCGCGGGGTGTTAGCAATCAGCCCCAGCATTTT
CDR3: CASSLARGVSNQPQHF
D: .
size: .
J: TRBJ1-5
V: TRBV5-6

DNA: TGTGCCAGCAGTTCGACAGCCACTCACTCTGGAAACACCATATATTTT
CDR3: CASSSTATHSGNTIYF
D: .
size: .
J: TRBJ1-3
V: TRBV28

DNA: TGTGCCAGCAGTTACGAGAGGGGTCCGCCCCAGCATTTT
CDR3: CASSYERGPPQHF
D: .
size: .
J: TRBJ1-5
V: TRBV6-2/TRBV6-3

DNA: TGTGCCAGCAGCTTAGTTACGGGGACGAACACTGAAGCTTTCTTT
CDR3: CASSLVTGTNTEAFF
D: .
size: .
J: TRBJ1-1
V: TRBV7-2

DNA: TGCAGCGTCCCTAGGGGTGGGGGCGACACTGAAGCTTTCTTT
CDR3: CSVPRGGGDTEAFF
D: .
size: .
J: TRBJ1-1
V: TRBV29-1

DNA: TGTGCCAGCAGCCCCCTGACTGGGCTGGGCGGCATTCAGTACTTC
CDR3: CASSPLTGLGGIQYF
D: .
size: once
J: TRBJ2-4
V: TRBV3-1/TRBV3-2

DNA: TGTGCCAGCAGCTTTGGGCGGGGAGAGCAGTACTTC
CDR3: CASSFGRGEQYF
D: .
size: once
J: TRBJ2-7
V: TRBV7-2

DNA: TGTGCCACCAGTGATTTGGGTGGCGGGTCTCCGTGGGCCGTCAATGAGCAGTTCTTC
CDR3: CATSDLGGGSPWAVNEQFF
D: .
size: .
J: TRBJ2-1
V: TRBV24-1

DNA: TGTGCCAGCGGGCGGGTCTCCTACGAGCAGTACTTC
CDR3: CASGRVSYEQYF
D: .
size: .
J: TRBJ2-7
V: TRBV12-3/TRBV12-4

DNA: TGTGCCATCAAGGAGTCTAGCGGGAGTTACAGCTCCTACAATGAGCAGTTCTTC
CDR3: CAIKESSGSYSSYNEQFF
D: TRBD2
size: .
J: TRBJ2-1
V: TRBV10-3

DNA: TGCAGCGTTGAAGGGGGGAGCACAGATACGCAGTATTTT
CDR3: CSVEGGSTDTQYF
D: .
size: .
J: TRBJ2-3
V: TRBV29-1

DNA: TGTGCCAGCAGCGTTGGCTCCTTGGGTAATTCACCCCTCCACTTT
CDR3: CASSVGSLGNSPLHF
D: .
size: .
J: TRBJ1-6
V: TRBV9

DNA: TGTGCCAGCAGTTACTCGATCGGCGCTAGCGGGAGGGATCAGGGGCAGTTCTTC
CDR3: CASSYSIGASGRDQGQFF
D: TRBD2
size: .
J: TRBJ2-1
V: TRBV6-2/TRBV6-3

DNA: TGTGCCTCACTAGCGGGACAGAGGAGTACGGAGCAGTACTTC
CDR3: CASLAGQRSTEQYF
D: TRBD2
size: .
J: TRBJ2-7
V: TRBV7-2

DNA: TGTGCCTGGTCGGAACAGGGGATATCCTACAATGAGCAGTTCTTC
CDR3: CAWSEQGISYNEQFF
D: TRBD1
size: .
J: TRBJ2-1
V: TRBV30

DNA: TGTGCCAGCAGCAAACCGGGACTAGATTTGGCCTACGAGCAGTACTTC
CDR3: CASSKPGLDLAYEQYF
D: TRBD2
size: few
J: TRBJ2-7
V: TRBV5-4

DNA: TGTGCCAGTAAGATGGCGCCGAGCACAGATACGCAGTATTTT
CDR3: CASKMAPSTDTQYF
D: .
size: .
J: TRBJ2-3
V: TRBV19

DNA: TGCGCCAGCAGCTTGGCGACAGGCGCGGGTGAGCAGTTCTTC
CDR3: CASSLATGAGEQFF
D: .
size: .
J: TRBJ2-1
V: TRBV5-1

DNA: TGTGCCAGCAACCTACCACAGGCAAACTATGGCTACACCTTC
CDR3: CASNLPQANYGYTF
D: .
size: once
J: TRBJ1-2
V: TRBV6-5

DNA: TGTGCCAGCAGTTCTACCGGGACCATAGTGAATGAGCAGTTCTTC
CDR3: CASSSTGTIVNEQFF
D: .
size: once
J: TRBJ2-1
V: TRBV6-5

DNA: TGTGCCAGCAGCTTAGGGTTTTACATTTACGAGCAGTACTTC
CDR3: CASSLGFYIYEQYF
D: .
size: .
J: TRBJ2-7
V: TRBV7-2

DNA: TGCAGCGCCGGGACTAGCTTCGATGAGCAGTTCTTC
CDR3: CSAGTSFDEQFF
D: TRBD2
size: .
J: TRBJ2-1
V: TRBV29-1

DNA: TGTGCCAGCAGTTCGCAAGCGGTCACAGATACGCAGTATTTT
CDR3: CASSSQAVTDTQYF
D: .
size: .
J: TRBJ2-3
V: TRBV28

DNA: TGCGCCAGCAGCTTGGCTGGGGAGCGCTACGAGCAGTACTTC
CDR3: CASSLAGERYEQYF
D: .
size: .
J: TRBJ2-7
V: TRBV5-1

DNA: TGTGCCTGGAGTGCAGACGGACGTTTTGGCAATCAGCCCCAGCATTTT
CDR3: CAWSADGRFGNQPQHF
D: .
size: .
J: TRBJ1-5
V: TRBV30

DNA: TGTGCCAGCAGCTTAATGGGCGGGAGATTGGATACGCAGTATTTT
CDR3: CASSLMGGRLDTQYF
D: TRBD2
size: .
J: TRBJ2-3
V: TRBV3-1/TRBV3-2

DNA: TGTGCCAGCTCACCGACAGGGGCCGGGGAGCTGTTTTTT
CDR3: CASSPTGAGELFF
D: TRBD1
size: .
J: TRBJ2-2
V: TRBV18